The clone carrying this T cell receptor (beta chain) was seen more than once but under ten times. Its target is not known. TCRdb re-analysed the 5' RACE reads in MiXCR, keeping a single row per CDR3 protein. The sample has around 690,000 distinct CDR3 sequences, about 20% seen once. The data originate from a study of identical twins. Study-wide findings and caveats: Fewer insertions were carried by abundant cord blood beta clonotypes, but none was seen in memory repertoires. Twin-shared out-of-frame alpha sequences were enriched for low generation probability.

CDR3 size: 13 residues. V was trimmed by 6 bases and J by 2 bases, leaving 13 bases between them. Germline assignment: CDR1 DFQATT and CDR2 SNEGSKA (reference sequence). The sample was also linked to a second study, of T cells expressing NK-cell markers. This second study says: In several donors, dominant clonotypes made up roughly 25-60.1% of CD3+CD56-NKG2C+ cells.

This receptor was taken from a woman between 18 and 29 years old in good health. The chain couples TRBV20-1 to TRBJ2-5; no clear D gene. Source material: PBMCs. As DNA, the CDR3 is TGCAGTGCCGCCCGACAATTACAAGAGACCCAGTACTTC. Translating it yields CSAARQLQETQYF.